The present T cell receptor (beta chain) was sequenced within a study of control samples from healthy donors and cancer patients. Some clones are missing from TCRdb's copy, which holds only in-frame ones; the method was immunoSEQ multiplex PCR. The sample includes about 55,000 clones, approximately 95% of them seen just once. Concerning this clone itself: Additional DNA sequences in this sample encode the identical CDR3.

Sequences were obtained from blood. The sequence came from a man aged 30 to 45 in good health.

The CDR3 spells CASSYRGNTEAFF. The CDR3 DNA follows: TGTGCCAGCAGCTACAGGGGCAACACTGAAGCTTTCTTT. The V gene is TRBV6-5, the J gene TRBJ1-1, with 7 bases identical to TRBD1. J was trimmed by 2 bases and V by 6 bases; bases with no gene match: 3. Germline V lookup: CDR1 MNHEY, CDR2 SVGAGI. CDR3 size: 13 residues.